This T cell receptor beta chain was retrieved from a study of beta chain features in type 1 diabetes. Study background: Examination covered under 110 million sorted cells spanning all samples. Points from the study as a whole: A greater similarity of naive, central memory and Treg TCRB repertoires was seen among patients than among healthy donors.

V was clipped by 0 bases and J by 2 bases, with 10 bases between them. CDR3 length: 15 residues. CDR1 SGDLS and CDR2 YYNGEE come from the germline V gene. Of the isolated RNA, all was reverse transcribed, and so the sequenced material was expressed TCRB transcripts. Assay used: immunoSEQ multiplex PCR; TCRdb lists only in-frame clones, some missing. The sample records 400,000 to 500,000 clones, 11% to 15% being singletons. The table lists this clone with a few counts. Its antigen remains unknown. This rearrangement joins TRBV9 to TRBJ2-3; D may be TRBD1 or TRBD2 (5 bases each). Sequencing was carried out using naive CD4+ T cells from blood. This TCR came from a man younger than 45 in good health. This chain's CDR3 is CASSVAGLPTDTQYF. CDR3 DNA: TGTGCCAGCAGCGTAGCGGGGCTACCCACAGATACGCAGTATTTT.